Detailed here is one T cell receptor (beta chain). What it binds is not known. Per germline, CDR1 SGHRS and CDR2 YFSETQ. V shed 4 bases and J shed 9 bases, with 11 bases lying between them. CDR3 size: 12 residues. During its preparation, the TCRbeta library received unique molecular identifiers. TCRdb fed the PCR reads into MiXCR, producing one record per CDR3 protein. Of about 540,000 distinct CDR3 sequences listed, 25% to 30% are singletons. The data originate from a study of T-cell reconstitution after alpha-beta-depleted transplantation in children. Findings and limits, study-wide: About two months after transplant, alpha-beta T cells reportedly came from several hundred expanded graft clones. At day 60, the high TCRbeta diversity found in some patients originated from recipient T cells and thymic progenitors that had survived. Newly produced T cells mostly provided counts and TCRbeta diversity after one year, as hyperexpanded clones declined.

This chain connects TRBV5-1 to TRBJ1-3; D unclear. The receptor was isolated from a boy younger than two with Wiskott-Aldrich syndrome, due to receive a stem cell transplant. The input for sequencing was PBMCs, taken before TCRalphabeta/CD19-depleted stem cell transplant. The CDR3 reads CASSTPGGTIYF. For the CDR3, the DNA is TGCGCCAGCAGCACCCCAGGCGGCACCATATATTTT. The entire variable domain, with the rest obtained from reference TRBV5-1 and TRBJ1-3, is as follows: KAGVTQTPRYLIKTRGQQVTLSCSPISGHRSVSWYQQTPGQGLQFLFEYFSETQRNKGNFPGRFSGRQFSNSRSEMNVSTLELGDSALYLCASSTPGGTIYFGEGSWLTVV.